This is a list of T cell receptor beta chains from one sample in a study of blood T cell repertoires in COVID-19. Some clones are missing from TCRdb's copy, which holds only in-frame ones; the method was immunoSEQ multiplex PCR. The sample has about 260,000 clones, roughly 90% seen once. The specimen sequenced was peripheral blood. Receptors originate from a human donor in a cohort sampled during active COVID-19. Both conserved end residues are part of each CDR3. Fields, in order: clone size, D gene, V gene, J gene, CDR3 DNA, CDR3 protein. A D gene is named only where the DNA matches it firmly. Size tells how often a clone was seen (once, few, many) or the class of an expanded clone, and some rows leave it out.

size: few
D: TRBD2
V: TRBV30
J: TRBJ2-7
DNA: TGTGCCTCCGGGAGCGGGGGCTTCACCTACGAGCAGTACTTC
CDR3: CASGSGGFTYEQYF

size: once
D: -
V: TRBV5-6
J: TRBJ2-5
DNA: TGTGCCAGCAGTACCACAGGGATACTACAAGAGACCCAGTACTTC
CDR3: CASSTTGILQETQYF

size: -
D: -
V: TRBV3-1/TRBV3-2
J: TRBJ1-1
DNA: TGTGCCAGCAGCCAACTTCCTTTGGGGGCGCAGCTAGGAACTGAAGCTTTCTTT
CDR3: CASSQLPLGAQLGTEAFF

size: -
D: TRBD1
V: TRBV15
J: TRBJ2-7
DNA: TGTGCCACCAGCACCTACGGGACAGGCAATTACGAGCAGTACTTC
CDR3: CATSTYGTGNYEQYF

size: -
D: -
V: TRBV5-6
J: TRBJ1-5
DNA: TGTGCCAGCAGCTTGGGGCCCAATCAGCCCCAGCATTTT
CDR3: CASSLGPNQPQHF

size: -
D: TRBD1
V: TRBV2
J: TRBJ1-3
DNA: TGTGCCAGCAGGGGACAGGGGCTTTTGTCTGGAAACACCATATATTTT
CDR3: CASRGQGLLSGNTIYF

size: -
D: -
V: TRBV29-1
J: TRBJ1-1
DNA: TGCAGCGTACTCAACACTGAAGCTTTCTTT
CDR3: CSVLNTEAFF

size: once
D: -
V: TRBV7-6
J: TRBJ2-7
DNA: TGTGCCAGCAGCTTAAATTCACTGACCTACGAGCAGTACTTC
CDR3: CASSLNSLTYEQYF

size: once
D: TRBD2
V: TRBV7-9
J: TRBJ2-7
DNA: TGTGCCAGCAGCCCGCGGGGTAGCGGGGGCATTTCCTACGAGCAGTACTTC
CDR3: CASSPRGSGGISYEQYF

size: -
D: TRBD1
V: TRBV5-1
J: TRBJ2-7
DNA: TGCGCCAGCAGCAGCTGGGTGGGGGACAGCCCGGTGGGCTCCTACGAGCAGTACTTC
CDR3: CASSSWVGDSPVGSYEQYF

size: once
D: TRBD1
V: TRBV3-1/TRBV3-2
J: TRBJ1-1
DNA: TGTGCCAGCGATTATGGACAGGGGACGAACACTGAAGCTTTCTTT
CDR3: CASDYGQGTNTEAFF

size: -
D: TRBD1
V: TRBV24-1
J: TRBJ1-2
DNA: TGTGCCACCAGTCCCTCCTCGGGACAGGGGGGGTCTAACTATGGCTACACCTTC
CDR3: CATSPSSGQGGSNYGYTF

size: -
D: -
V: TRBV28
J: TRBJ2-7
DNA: TGTGCCAGCAGTCCTACCTACGAGCAGTACTTC
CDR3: CASSPTYEQYF

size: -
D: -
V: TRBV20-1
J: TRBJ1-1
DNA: TGCAGTGCGAGCGCGGGTACTGAAGCTTTCTTT
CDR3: CSASAGTEAFF

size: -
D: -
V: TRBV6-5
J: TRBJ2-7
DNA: TGTGCCAGCATCCAAGTCATGGCTCCTTACGAGCAGTACTTC
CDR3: CASIQVMAPYEQYF

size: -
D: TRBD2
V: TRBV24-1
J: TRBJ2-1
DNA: TGTGCCACCAGTGATTTAAAGCGGGAGGGTCGGTTCTTC
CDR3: CATSDLKREGRFF